The present entry profiles one T cell receptor (beta chain) with its context. The data are from a study of blood T cell repertoires in COVID-19. About the study: Italy, Spain and the United States were the sources of the convalescent and acute COVID-19 samples. PBMCs, B-cell-depleted T cells, or T cells provided the cDNA or gDNA that made up the material.

Original methodology: Amplification from reference gene primers served as the basis for estimated nucleated cell counts. The assay was immunoSEQ multiplex PCR, and TCRdb's table has in-frame clones only and misses some. That table is the source of V, J and clone size, and D and trimming were worked out from the DNA. In the table there are under 50,000 clones, around 80% of which are singletons. The CDR3 is 15 amino acids. CDR1 is ENHRY and CDR2 is SYGVKD in the germline V gene. Trimming at V came to 3 bases and at J to 7 bases, leaving 4 bases not matched to a gene. Sequenced sample: peripheral blood. This TCR was recovered from a man at least 80 years old with active or convalescent COVID-19. The chain uses TRBV10-3 and TRBJ1-6; 9 positions agree with TRBD1. The CDR3 DNA is TGTGCCATCAGTGAAGGGACAGGGCAAAATTCACCCCTCCACTTT. Translated, it gives CAISEGTGQNSPLHF.